Below, 7 T cell receptor beta chains from the same sample are listed, as sequenced in a study of chemoradiotherapy in HPV16-positive cancers. Data came from immunoSEQ multiplex PCR; TCRdb stores just in-frame clones and leaves some out. The sample contains around 20,000 clones, 70% to 90% of which appear only once. Sequenced material: blood, taken from a patient who underwent chemoradiotherapy. These receptors were collected from a human donor with HPV-associated anogenital cancer.

The V gene is TRBV9, the J gene TRBJ2-3, with TRBD1 as a possible D gene (6 bases). Germline-derived CDR1 and CDR2 are SGDLS and YYNGEE. CDR3 size: 15 residues. V lost 0 bases to trimming and J lost 1 base, with 9 bases between them. In nucleotides, the CDR3 is TGTGCCAGCAGCGTAGAGGCAGGGGGCACAGATACGCAGTATTTT. Translation gives CASSVEAGGTDTQYF.

The V call is TRBV7-2, the J call TRBJ1-1, with no clear D. The CDR3 is made up of 14 amino acids. Germline lookup yields CDR1 SGHTA and CDR2 FQGNSA. V lost 1 base and J lost 1, with 7 bases in between. The CDR3, as DNA: TGTGCCAGCAGCTTAGGTCAAGGGAACACTGAAGCTTTCTTT. Its translation is CASSLGQGNTEAFF. The full variable domain, its missing parts supplied by reference TRBV7-2 and TRBJ1-1, is GAGVSQSPSNKVTEKGKDVELRCDPISGHTALYWYRQSLGQGLEFLIYFQGNSAPDKSGLPSDRFSAERTGGSVSTLTIQRTQQEDSAVYLCASSLGQGNTEAFFGQGTRLTVV.

In its sample, this clone was seen once. The rearrangement joins TRBV7-3 to TRBJ2-1; tentative D call: TRBD2 (6 bases). CDR3 length equals 15 residues. Germline-derived CDR1 and CDR2 are SGHTA and FQGTGA. V shed 1 base and J shed 4 bases, with 11 bases lying between them. CDR3 sequence reads: CASSLMSGEYNEQFF. The CDR3 region has the DNA TGTGCCAGCAGCTTAATGTCGGGAGAGTACAATGAGCAGTTCTTC.

V gene TRBV7-2 combines with J gene TRBJ2-1, with TRBD2 matching over 12 bases. V lost 0 bases to trimming and J lost 7 bases; unmatched junction nucleotides: 7. CDR3 length: 17 residues. Looked up from germline, CDR1 is SGHTA and CDR2 is FQGNSA. The CDR3 DNA sequence: TGTGCCAGCAGCTTAGCGGGGCTAGCGGGGGGGCAGAATGAGCAGTTCTTC. Protein product: CASSLAGLAGGQNEQFF. The full variable domain, rest sourced from reference TRBV7-2 and TRBJ2-1, is GAGVSQSPSNKVTEKGKDVELRCDPISGHTALYWYRQSLGQGLEFLIYFQGNSAPDKSGLPSDRFSAERTGGSVSTLTIQRTQQEDSAVYLCASSLAGLAGGQNEQFFGPGTRLTVL.

This chain uses TRBV5-1 with TRBJ1-1; perhaps TRBD1 as D (6 bases). CDR3 length: 14 amino acids. The V and J ends lost 4 bases and 1 base respectively, with 11 bases between them. Germline lookup yields CDR1 SGHRS and CDR2 YFSETQ. The CDR3 DNA is TGCGCCAGCAGCGAAGGACAGCCGAACACTGAAGCTTTCTTT. Translated: CASSEGQPNTEAFF.

The chain carries TRBV6-1 and TRBJ1-2; weak D call: TRBD1 (5 bases). The CDR3 runs 12 residues. Germline CDR1 and CDR2: MNHNS and SASEGT. The V end lost 7 bases, the J end lost 8 bases, and 14 bases lay between the germline ends. The CDR3 DNA sequence: TGTGCCAGCACCTACAGGTCTTTGGGCTACACCTTC. Its protein product is CASTYRSLGYTF.

The chain has TRBV7-2 and TRBJ1-6; 9 nucleotides line up with TRBD1. Trimming removed 3 bases from V and 8 bases from J; junction bases left unmatched: 14. The CDR3 length is 18 residues. Germline values: CDR1 SGHTA, CDR2 FQGNSA. The CDR3 DNA reads as TGTGCCAGCAGCTTGGCCGGGACAGGGACAGGGTGGGATTCACCCCTCCACTTT. Translation: CASSLAGTGTGWDSPLHF.